This TCR beta chain originates from a study of blood T cell repertoires in COVID-19. Study details: T cells, B-cell-depleted T cells, or PBMCs supplied cDNA or gDNA.

Per the authors' pipeline: Researchers report that nucleated cell counts were estimated from reference gene primer amplification. The method was immunoSEQ multiplex PCR; TCRdb's version includes in-frame clones alone and lacks a portion of them. V, J and clone size are those of that table, while D and trimming were read from the DNA. This sample has about 200,000 clones, with 86% found just once. This CDR3 comprises 15 residues. Germline values: CDR1 KGHDR, CDR2 SFDVKD. V was shortened by 4 bases and J by 3 bases, with 12 bases between the two germline ends. The chain couples TRBV24-1 to TRBJ2-4; D gene ambiguous. The material sequenced was PBMCs or T cells enriched from blood (not recorded which). This clonotype originated in a woman aged 40 to 50 with acute COVID-19. The CDR3 DNA is TGTGCCACCAGTGACTCGCAGGCTGGCAAAAACATTCAGTACTTC. This encodes CATSDSQAGKNIQYF.